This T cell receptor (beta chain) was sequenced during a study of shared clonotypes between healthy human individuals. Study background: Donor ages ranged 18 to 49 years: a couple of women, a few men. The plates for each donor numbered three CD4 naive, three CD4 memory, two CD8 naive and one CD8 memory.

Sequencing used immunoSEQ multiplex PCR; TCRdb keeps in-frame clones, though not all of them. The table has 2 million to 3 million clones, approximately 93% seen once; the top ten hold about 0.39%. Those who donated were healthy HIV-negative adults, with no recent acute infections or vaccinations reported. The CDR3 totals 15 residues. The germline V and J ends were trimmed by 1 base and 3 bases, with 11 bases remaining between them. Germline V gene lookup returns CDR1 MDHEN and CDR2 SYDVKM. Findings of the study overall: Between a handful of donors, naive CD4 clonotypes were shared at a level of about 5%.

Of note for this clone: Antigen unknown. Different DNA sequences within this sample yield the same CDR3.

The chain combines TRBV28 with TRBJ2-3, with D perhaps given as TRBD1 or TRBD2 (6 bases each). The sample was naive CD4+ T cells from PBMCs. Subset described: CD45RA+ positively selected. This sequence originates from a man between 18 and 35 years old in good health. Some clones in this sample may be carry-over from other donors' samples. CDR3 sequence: CASSLSGAGTDTQYF. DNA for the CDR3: TGTGCCAGCAGTTTATCAGGGGCGGGAACAGATACGCAGTATTTT.